These 9 T cell receptor beta chains share one sample of origin, sequenced in a study. Amplification of TRBV12-4/TRBJ1-2 clonotypes used adaptor-ligated barcode primers. TCRdb called the multiplex PCR reads again in MiXCR, with one record for every CDR3 protein. The sample holds 1,500 to 2,000 distinct CDR3 sequences, 1% to 1.5% seen once. The material sequenced was naive CD4+ T cells sorted from blood. Documented subset: naive CD4+ T cells, CD4+CD45RA+CD25-. The receptor source for this set is a female donor with breast cancer.

This clonotype qualifies as medium-sized. The chain uses TRBV12-3 or TRBV12-4 and TRBJ1-2; perhaps TRBD1 as D (6 bases). The CDR3 totals 13 residues. The V end lost 6 bases, the J end lost 4 bases, and 12 bases lay between the germline ends. The CDR3, as DNA: TGTGCCAGCAGCCTGGACAGACTCTATGGCTACACCTTC. This codes for CASSLDRLYGYTF.

In its sample, this clonotype is medium-sized (0.01 to 0.1%). The chain employs TRBV12-3 or TRBV12-4 and TRBJ1-2, with 8 bases matching TRBD1. The V and J ends lost 6 bases and 8 bases, in that order; junction bases with no gene match: 8. The CDR3 contains 13 residues. This chain's CDR3 is CASRMDRAEGYTF. Here the CDR3 DNA reads TGTGCCAGCAGGATGGACAGGGCTGAAGGCTACACCTTC.

In this sample, this clonotype is medium-sized. V usage is TRBV12-3 or TRBV12-4 and J usage is TRBJ1-2, with a tentative D call TRBD1 (6 bases). The CDR3 totals 14 residues. V was clipped by 2 bases and J by 8 bases, with 15 bases between them. CDR3 sequence: CASSLLQGLDGYTF. In nucleotides, the CDR3 is TGTGCCAGCAGTTTATTACAGGGACTGGACGGCTACACCTTC.

This clonotype is termed medium-sized. The rearrangement links TRBV12-3 or TRBV12-4 to TRBJ1-2, with D uncertain. The V and J ends lost 1 base and 8 bases respectively, with 5 bases between them. The CDR3 totals 11 residues. CDR3 protein: CASSLESGYTF. The DNA for the CDR3 is TGTGCCAGCAGTTTAGAAAGCGGCTACACCTTC.

This clonotype ranks as medium-sized. The chain recombines TRBV12-3 or TRBV12-4 with TRBJ1-2; 8 bases align to TRBD1. V trimming: 5 bases; J trimming: 5 bases; junction bases outside the gene matches: 7. The CDR3 totals 14 residues. Here the CDR3 reads CASSPPDRVYGYTF. The CDR3 DNA reads TGTGCCAGCAGTCCACCGGACAGGGTATATGGCTACACCTTC.

By frequency in the sample, this clonotype is medium-sized (0.01 to 0.1%). The V gene is TRBV12-3 or TRBV12-4, the J gene TRBJ1-2; D is ambiguous. CDR3 length: 13 residues. Trimming removed 2 bases at V and 4 bases at J, with 8 bases between. Here the CDR3 reads CASSLNSVYGYTF. For the CDR3, the DNA is TGTGCCAGCAGTTTAAATTCGGTCTATGGCTACACCTTC.

The rearrangement joins TRBV12-3 or TRBV12-4 to TRBJ1-2; the D gene is possibly TRBD1 (6 bases). Trimming removed 5 bases at V and 4 bases at J, with 17 bases between. This CDR3 has 15 residues. CDR3 in DNA: TGTGCCAGCAGTCCTGACAGGCGGGTTGGCTATGGCTACACCTTC. Amino acids: CASSPDRRVGYGYTF.

This clonotype ranks as medium-sized. V gene TRBV12-3 or TRBV12-4 combines with J gene TRBJ1-2; D ambiguous. The V and J ends lost 3 bases and 6 bases respectively, with 8 bases between them. There are 12 residues in the CDR3. CDR3 loop: CASSFRQDGYTF. In nucleotides, the CDR3 is TGTGCCAGCAGTTTCCGGCAGGATGGCTACACCTTC.

This clonotype is medium-sized by share. The V gene is TRBV12-3 or TRBV12-4, the J gene TRBJ1-2; D not resolved. This CDR3 spans 15 amino acids. Deletions cut 5 bases from V and 4 bases from J, with 17 bases between. CDR3 coding DNA: TGTGCCAGCAGTCTTGATGGGTGGACGCCCTATGGCTACACCTTC. Its protein product is CASSLDGWTPYGYTF.